The 31 T cell receptor beta chains in this list originate from one sample, sequenced in a study of beta chain features in type 1 diabetes listed by TCRdb under 2018. General findings and caveats noted by the study authors: Type 1 diabetes patients showed a moderate but significant shortening of TCRB CDR3 length in all four CD4+ subsets.

Antigen specificity for these receptors is unknown. The library relied on the immunoSEQ multiplex PCR assay. The entire isolated RNA was reverse transcribed using the High Capacity cDNA Reverse Transcription Kit, and thus expressed TCRB transcripts were sequenced. The source is immuneACCESS, and TCRdb retained only in-frame sequences with V and J called. Part of the clones is not carried over; for the studies checked, unresolved V genes explain less than half of this, and the remainder is unexplained. This sample comprises hundreds of thousands of clones, around an eighth of them detected only once. In total, the top ten clones hold 0.035% to 0.045% of the sample. Input material: naive CD4+ T cells from blood. The sample's cell subset or site, from its label and the paper: true naive CD4+ T cells. The origin of the receptors is a man aged 18 to 29 with type 1 diabetes.

There are a few counts of this clone. The genes are TRBV4-2 and TRBJ2-7; the match to TRBD2 covers 10 bases. Germline values: CDR1 LGHNA, CDR2 YNFKEQ. Trimming at V came to 4 bases and at J to 2 bases, leaving 5 bases not matched to a gene. CDR3 size: 15 residues. The CDR3 DNA is TGTGCCAGCAGCCTTACTAGCGGGGACCCCTACGAGCAGTACTTC. It translates to CASSLTSGDPYEQYF.

The chain's CDR3 is CAISESRQPNSPLHF. The CDR3 nucleotides read TGTGCCATCAGTGAGTCGCGGCAGCCCAATTCACCCCTCCACTTT. The V and J genes are TRBV10-3 and TRBJ1-6; D is unresolved. Germline lookup yields CDR1 ENHRY and CDR2 SYGVKD. This CDR3 comprises 15 residues. V gave up 0 bases and J gave up 7 bases, with 10 bases separating them.

This clone has just a few counts. This chain uses TRBV4-2 with TRBJ1-1; no reliable D call. Germline V gives CDR1 LGHNA, CDR2 YNFKEQ. The V end was cut by 0 bases, the J end by 13 bases, with 24 bases between. The CDR3 consists of 16 residues. Here the CDR3 reads CASSQDLTVGSDVSFF. The CDR3 DNA follows: TGTGCCAGCAGCCAAGATCTTACAGTCGGGTCCGACGTTAGTTTCTTT.

This clone was found a few times. The genes are TRBV14 and TRBJ2-1; 7 nucleotides agree with TRBD2. CDR1 is SGHDN, CDR2 FVKESK, per germline. The CDR3 length is 15 residues. The trim removed 0 bases at V and 4 bases at J, leaving 3 bases unmatched. The CDR3 DNA follows: TGTGCCAGCAGCCAAGAGCGCGGGGGATACAATGAGCAGTTCTTC. Protein: CASSQERGGYNEQFF.

The V gene is TRBV29-1, the J gene TRBJ2-7, with 14 bases matching TRBD2. The ends lost 7 bases at V and 3 bases at J; junction bases unmatched: 2. This CDR3 has 13 residues. Germline V lookup: CDR1 SQVTM, CDR2 ANQGSEA. The DNA of the CDR3 is TGCAGCGCGGGACTAGCGGGAGACTACGAGCAGTACTTC. It codes for CSAGLAGDYEQYF.

The rearrangement links TRBV27 to TRBJ2-7, with D possibly being TRBD2 (6 bases). CDR3 length: 12 amino acids. The germline V gene encodes CDR1 MNHEY and CDR2 SMNVEV (reference sequence). The ends were cut back, 6 bases at V and 7 bases at J, with 13 bases in the middle. DNA for the CDR3: TGTGCCAGCAGCTCGAGGGGAGGAGAGCAGTACTTC. It translates to CASSSRGGEQYF.

This clone has a handful of counts. The CDR3 reads CASSRRGQGQETQYF. The DNA for the CDR3 is TGTGCCAGCAGCAGGAGGGGACAGGGCCAAGAGACCCAGTACTTC. The chain links TRBV25-1 to TRBJ2-5; TRBD1 agrees at 9 bases. This CDR3 has 15 residues. In germline, CDR1 is MGHDK, CDR2 SYGVNS. With V trimmed by 6 bases and J by 1 base, 6 bases remained unmatched.

The chain recombines TRBV5-4 with TRBJ2-2; 9 bases are shared with TRBD1. The germline V gene encodes CDR1 SGHNT and CDR2 YYREEE (reference sequence). The CDR3 length is 15 residues. Trimming removed 10 bases from V and 0 bases from J; junction bases left unmatched: 7. The CDR3 DNA is TGTGCCGGACAGGGACAGGGAACGAACACCGGGGAGCTGTTTTTT. It is translated as CAGQGQGTNTGELFF.

As DNA, the CDR3 is TGTGCCAGCAGCTTAGTGTTCGACAGGGGGGAGACCCAGTACTTC. Protein product: CASSLVFDRGETQYF. The chain has TRBV7-2 and TRBJ2-5, with TRBD1 matching over 9 bases. CDR1 SGHTA and CDR2 FQGNSA come from the germline V gene. The CDR3 totals 15 residues. Losses at the gene ends were 1 base for V and 5 bases for J; bases not matched to a gene: 5.

This clone has a handful of counts. This sequence joins TRBV4-1 and TRBJ2-7; the D gene is possibly TRBD2 (6 bases). V lost 2 bases to trimming and J lost 2 bases, with 16 bases between them. The CDR3 length is 16 residues. CDR1 is MGHRA, CDR2 YSYEKL, per germline. Here the CDR3 reads CASSQSSSGDTYEQYF. The DNA for the CDR3 is TGCGCCAGCAGCCAATCCAGCTCGGGGGATACCTACGAGCAGTACTTC.

This clone has a handful of counts. V gene TRBV7-2 combines with J gene TRBJ2-7; 7 nucleotides line up with TRBD1. The length of the CDR3 is 16 residues. The junction had 10 bases not matched to a gene; V was cut back by 5 bases and J by 0 bases. Germline-derived CDR1 and CDR2 are SGHTA and FQGNSA. CDR3 in amino acids: CASSRPQGTSSYEQYF. The CDR3 nucleotides read TGTGCCAGCAGCCGGCCACAGGGGACCAGCTCCTACGAGCAGTACTTC.

About this clone: The sample has other DNA sequences that encode this CDR3 too. The genes are TRBV30 and TRBJ2-3; tentatively, D is TRBD2 (6 bases). The CDR3 loop spans 13 amino acids. Trimming left V 2 bases short and J 1 base short, with 7 bases between. Germline CDR1 GTSNPN, CDR2 SVGIG (reference sequence). The CDR3 region is CAWSTGGTDTQYF. The CDR3 nucleotides are TGTGCCTGGAGTACGGGAGGCACAGATACGCAGTATTTT.

This chain joins TRBV11-2 and TRBJ2-3, with D tentatively TRBD2 (6 bases). There are 16 residues in the CDR3. Trimming cost V 2 bases and J 0 bases, with 12 bases left between them. CDR1 is SGHAT, CDR2 FQNNGV, per germline. Here the CDR3 reads CASSLNLAVSTDTQYF. CDR3 coding DNA: TGTGCCAGCAGCTTAAATTTAGCGGTTAGCACAGATACGCAGTATTTT.

V usage is TRBV6-5 and J usage is TRBJ1-1, with a possible D match to TRBD1 (6 bases). The germline gives CDR1 MNHEY, CDR2 SVGAGI. CDR3 size: 13 residues. Trimming removed 7 bases from V and 1 base from J, with 10 bases in between. CDR3 sequence reads: CASTKTGNTEAFF. CDR3 DNA sequence: TGTGCCAGCACCAAGACAGGGAACACTGAAGCTTTCTTT.

As concerns this clone: The same CDR3 also results from other DNA sequences found in this sample. This CDR3 is CASSHTDTQYF. The CDR3 DNA is TGTGCCAGCAGCCATACAGATACGCAGTATTTT. This chain connects TRBV7-9 to TRBJ2-3; D not certain. The CDR3 is 11 residues long. Germline V gives CDR1 SEHNR, CDR2 FQNEAQ (reference sequence). V was trimmed by 5 bases and J by 3 bases, leaving 3 bases between them. The complete variable domain, with remaining parts taken from reference TRBV7-9 and TRBJ2-3, reads DTGVSQNPRHKITKRGQNVTFRCDPISEHNRLYWYRQTLGQGPEFLTYFQNEAQLEKSRLLSDRFSAERPKGSFSTLEIQRTEQGDSAMYLCASSHTDTQYFGPGTRLTVL.

This clone was observed a few times. The chain has TRBV30 and TRBJ2-5; 7 bases are a match to TRBD2. V shed 3 bases and J 5 bases; nucleotides not matched to a gene: 6. CDR1 GTSNPN and CDR2 SVGIG come from the germline V gene (reference sequence). The CDR3 covers 13 residues. The DNA of the CDR3 is TGTGCCTGGAGACAAGCGGGAAGCGAGACCCAGTACTTC. Protein sequence: CAWRQAGSETQYF.

V usage is TRBV7-9 and J usage is TRBJ2-5, with D possibly matching TRBD1 (5 bases). Trimming pared 4 bases from V and 2 bases from J, leaving 14 bases between. CDR1 is SEHNR and CDR2 is FQNEAQ in the germline V gene (reference sequence). The CDR3 loop spans 15 amino acids. The CDR3 region is CASSSLWTLQETQYF. For the CDR3, the DNA is TGTGCCAGCAGCTCTCTGTGGACATTACAAGAGACCCAGTACTTC.

This clone was seen more than once but under ten times. J is TRBJ2-2 and V is TRBV9, with a weak D call TRBD2 (5 bases). The CDR3 consists of 14 residues. CDR1 is SGDLS and CDR2 is YYNGEE in the germline V gene. The germline V and J ends were trimmed by 0 bases and 6 bases, with 9 bases remaining between them. In nucleotides, the CDR3 is TGTGCCAGCAGCGTAGAAAACGGGGCCGGGGAGCTGTTTTTT. Translated, it gives CASSVENGAGELFF.

This clone occurred a few times. J is TRBJ1-1 and V is TRBV7-3; D may be TRBD1 (6 bases). Trimming took 1 base from V and 4 from J, leaving 7 bases between them. This CDR3 has 13 amino acids. CDR1 and CDR2 (germline): SGHTA, FQGTGA. The CDR3 region is CASSLNRVTEAFF. CDR3 nucleotide sequence: TGTGCCAGCAGCTTAAACAGGGTCACTGAAGCTTTCTTT.

This chain uses TRBV5-4 with TRBJ2-2; possible D gene TRBD2, 6 bases. There are 14 residues in the CDR3. V was cut by 4 bases and J by 7 bases, with 14 bases left in between. Per the germline V gene, CDR1 is SGHNT and CDR2 is YYREEE (reference sequence). The CDR3 here is CASSTTGDGGELFF. The CDR3 region has the DNA TGTGCCAGCAGCACTACGGGGGATGGCGGGGAGCTGTTTTTT.

V is TRBV7-9 and J is TRBJ1-1; D ambiguous. The V gene lost 0 bases and the J gene lost 4 bases, with 15 bases spanning the gap. The CDR3 is 16 residues long. CDR1 and CDR2 (germline): SEHNR, FQNEAQ (reference sequence). This chain's CDR3 is CASSLARAVLGTEAFF. DNA for the CDR3: TGTGCCAGCAGCTTAGCGCGTGCAGTCCTTGGCACTGAAGCTTTCTTT.

This clone has a handful of counts. This chain uses TRBV2 with TRBJ2-1; a weak D match, TRBD1 (6 bases). Germline CDR1 and CDR2: SNHLY and FYNNEI. V lost 7 bases and J 2 bases, leaving 15 bases between the germline ends. This CDR3 contains 15 residues. CDR3 loop: CASTQGWDTYNEQFF. The DNA for the CDR3 is TGTGCCAGCACCCAGGGTTGGGACACCTACAATGAGCAGTTCTTC.

This clone was counted a few times. This specimen includes other DNA sequences encoding the same CDR3. The chain links TRBV5-1 to TRBJ2-3; tentatively, D is TRBD2 (7 bases). Germline lookup yields CDR1 SGHRS and CDR2 YFSETQ. The CDR3 is made up of 16 amino acids. The V end was cut by 0 bases, the J end by 0 bases, with 11 bases between. This CDR3 is CASSLDGGPSTDTQYF. The CDR3 nucleotides are TGCGCCAGCAGCTTGGACGGGGGGCCTAGCACAGATACGCAGTATTTT. Combining the CDR3 with reference TRBV5-1 and TRBJ2-3 gives the whole variable domain KAGVTQTPRYLIKTRGQQVTLSCSPISGHRSVSWYQQTPGQGLQFLFEYFSETQRNKGNFPGRFSGRQFSNSRSEMNVSTLELGDSALYLCASSLDGGPSTDTQYFGPGTRLTVL.

This clone was observed a few times. The V gene is TRBV29-1, the J gene TRBJ2-5, with D unclear. The V and J ends lost 6 bases and 5 bases respectively, with 10 bases between them. Germline CDR1 and CDR2: SQVTM and ANQGSEA. The CDR3 contains 11 residues. CDR3: CSVEFWETQYF. Written as DNA, the CDR3 is TGCAGCGTCGAGTTTTGGGAGACCCAGTACTTC.

This sequence joins TRBV2 and TRBJ1-2; no clear D gene. The CDR3 covers 18 residues. Germline CDR1 and CDR2: SNHLY and FYNNEI. The V and J ends lost 1 base and 2 bases respectively, with 20 bases between them. Here the CDR3 DNA reads TGTGCCAGCAGTGAAGTGGGATCGTGGCGAGGCCCCAACTATGGCTACACCTTC. Its translation: CASSEVGSWRGPNYGYTF.

This clone appeared a few times. The CDR3 sequence: CASSPRQEETQYF. In nucleotides, the CDR3 is TGTGCCAGCAGCCCAAGACAGGAAGAGACCCAGTACTTC. V usage is TRBV7-2 and J usage is TRBJ2-5, with D possibly TRBD1 on 6 matching bases. CDR1 and CDR2 (germline): SGHTA, FQGNSA. This CDR3 has 13 residues. The V gene lost 5 bases and the J gene lost 3 bases, with 10 bases spanning the gap.

This clone occurred a few times. The junction does not match germline at one end; this may be a read error. The chain links TRBV7-9 to TRBJ2-5; the D is unclear. The CDR3 is 11 amino acids. Per germline, CDR1 SEHNR and CDR2 FQNEAQ (reference sequence). In DNA, the CDR3 is TGTGCCAGCAGCCCGACCGACCCAAGAAACTTC. It specifies CASSPTDPRNF.

This clone was counted only a few times. The chain joins TRBV7-2 to TRBJ2-3; D gene unclear. Deletions cut 5 bases from V and 2 bases from J, with 5 bases between. The CDR3 sequence is 12 residues long. The germline V gene encodes CDR1 SGHTA and CDR2 FQGNSA. CDR3 DNA sequence: TGTGCCAGCAGCGTGTACACAGATACGCAGTATTTT. It yields the protein CASSVYTDTQYF.

The chain has TRBV9 and TRBJ2-7; D may correspond to TRBD1 or TRBD2 (5 bases each). V lost 4 bases to trimming and J lost 4 bases, with 12 bases between them. The CDR3 has 13 residues. From germline, CDR1 is SGDLS and CDR2 YYNGEE. CDR3 sequence (DNA): TGTGCCAGCAGCTCCCGGGACGGGTACGAGCAGTACTTC. It is translated as CASSSRDGYEQYF.

This clone was detected only a few times. As DNA, the CDR3 is TGTGCCAGCAGCTTAAAGGGAGGCAGGAACATTCAGTACTTC. Translated: CASSLKGGRNIQYF. The chain employs TRBV7-2 and TRBJ2-4, with a tentative D call TRBD2 (6 bases). Trimming pared 2 bases from V and 7 bases from J, leaving 12 bases between. Germline CDR1 is SGHTA and CDR2 is FQGNSA. There are 14 residues in the CDR3.

To note about this clone: The same CDR3 is also encoded by other DNA sequences in this sample. The chain employs TRBV30 and TRBJ1-4; TRBD1 matches 8 bases. V dropped 2 bases and J dropped 5; count of bases not matched to a gene: 4. This CDR3 contains 14 residues. Germline assignment: CDR1 GTSNPN and CDR2 SVGIG (reference sequence). The CDR3 DNA reads TGTGCCTGGAGTCCCGGGACAGGCAATGAAAAACTGTTTTTT. Its translation: CAWSPGTGNEKLFF.